The rows below give T cell receptor beta chains drawn from one sample of a study of T cell responses to AZD1222 COVID-19 vaccine. The assay was immunoSEQ multiplex PCR, and TCRdb's table has in-frame clones only and misses some. This table has over 150,000 clones, about 87% appearing once. The sample consisted of peripheral blood, taken on day 0 of AZD1222 vaccination. These receptors all come from an adult in good health. The conserved cysteine and the conserved F or W are not part of the CDR3 here. Each record gives: V gene, CDR3 length, CDR3 protein.

>TRBV4-1|12
ASSGGEGTDTQY
>TRBV27|14
ASSSILTGATDTQY
>TRBV6-5|11
ATGGQLNQPQH
>TRBV5-1|14
ASSFDGSRSGNTIY
>TRBV19|11
ASGARSYNEQF
>TRBV28|12
ASSFLGTNEKLF
>TRBV4-2|15
ASSQGPRGANTDTQY
>TRBV6-2/TRBV6-3|13
ASSRPGEIRQPQH
>TRBV6-6|13
ASRINWGPTDTQY
>TRBV11-3|12
ASSFGGPNTEAF
>TRBV7-9|12
ASSPKQESYEQY
>TRBV29-1|10
SYLRVDEKLF
>TRBV10-3|14
AISERGDWSNQPQH
>TRBV7-9|14
ASSLFKGVSNQPQH
>TRBV5-5|12
ASSTGTGIQPQH
>TRBV30|11
ALKKTVNTEAF
>TRBV6-2/TRBV6-3|11
ASSYGARTEAF
>TRBV5-1|13
ASSFSTEDNSPLH
>TRBV5-5|9
ASSLDYGYT
>TRBV5-1|13
ASSNVDRGVHGYT
>TRBV6-5|13
ASSYKTSFSYEQY
>TRBV6-5|14
ASSYSGRPNTDTQY
>TRBV6-5|14
ASSYLSGGNTGELF
>TRBV6-5|9
ASRGYQPQH
>TRBV10-3|12
AISFSEGGYEQY
>TRBV2|17
ASSARTSGRISSYNEQF
>TRBV6-5|10
ASSYEGVEQF
>TRBV7-3|12
ASSPGQGGYEQY
>TRBV7-9|13
ASSSGLAGWNEQF
>TRBV9|11
ASSVSTTHEQF
>TRBV7-9|12
ASSFRSGANVLT
>TRBV11-2|11
ASSPGIQETQY
>TRBV10-3|14
AISERNRAGQETQY
>TRBV19|15
ASSLTTSGTGTFLLH
>TRBV7-2|14
ASSRLVSGNTGELF
>TRBV21-1|12
ASILGGRNQPQH